This record covers a single T cell receptor (beta chain). The CDR3 loop spans 19 amino acids. Germline CDR1 is MGHRA and CDR2 is YSYEKL. Trimming took 0 bases from V and 0 from J; bases not matched to a gene: 8. Donors were grouped by their self-reported clinical history. The source of the sample is a study of blood T cell repertoires in COVID-19. Study-level information: PBMCs, B-cell-depleted T cells, or T cells were the source of the cDNA or gDNA that made up the material.

Measured with immunoSEQ multiplex PCR; TCRdb has only the in-frame clones, and not every one. The sample shows 150,000 to 200,000 clones, roughly 88% of them seen only once. Sequenced input: PBMCs or T cells enriched from blood (not recorded which). The TCR sequence derives from a woman in her fifties or sixties who had recovered from COVID-19. The V gene is TRBV4-1, the J gene TRBJ2-1, with 10 bases aligning to TRBD2. CDR3 in amino acids: CASSQDGAGGLPSYNEQFF. The CDR3 nucleotides read TGCGCCAGCAGCCAAGATGGAGCGGGGGGGCTTCCCTCCTACAATGAGCAGTTCTTC.